This entry is about one T cell receptor beta chain. Per germline, CDR1 GTSNPN and CDR2 SVGIG (reference sequence). The length of the CDR3 is 15 residues. This entry belongs to a study of monozygotic twins with inflammatory bowel disease. Investigators made cDNA in eight separate reactions per sample. TCRdb reworked the 5' RACE reads into one entry per CDR3 protein, no DNA. The sample totals roughly 300,000 distinct CDR3 sequences; its top ten clones hold 5% to 6%. The TCR originated in a human donor with ulcerative colitis or Crohn's disease, or a healthy co-twin of an affected twin (not recorded which). Sequencing was done on a sample of blood. The gene calls are TRBV30 and TRBJ2-3; there is no DNA to check the TCRdb D call of TRBD2. The CDR3 is CAWSDGTSSTDTQYF.